These T cell receptor beta chains were read from a single sample in a study of shared clonotypes between healthy human individuals. Clones were read by immunoSEQ multiplex PCR, and TCRdb kept only the in-frame ones, dropping some. Of about 680,000 clones in the sample, around 90% were seen once. Sequencing was performed on naive CD8+ T cells sorted from blood. Source of these receptors: a man under 40 in good health. Each CDR3 is given without its conserved first and last residue.

CDR3: ASSHRQGSQPQH
length: 12
V: TRBV4-1

CDR3: ASSVGVHEQY
length: 10
V: TRBV7-6

CDR3: ASSVGTQVYGYT
length: 12
V: TRBV9

CDR3: ASSNDRGHTEAF
length: 12
V: TRBV7-2

CDR3: ASLIPGQGFYEQY
length: 13
V: TRBV2

CDR3: ASSQTLAGTYNEQF
length: 14
V: TRBV4-1

CDR3: ASSPRDTRRGNTIY
length: 14
V: TRBV25-1

CDR3: ASGLRTISYNEQF
length: 13
V: TRBV5-8

CDR3: ASSLSMVNEQY
length: 11
V: TRBV27

CDR3: ASRPGQASGELF
length: 12
V: TRBV7-2

CDR3: ASSQDLPGVGNEQF
length: 14
V: TRBV4-3

CDR3: ASSQQGAPTRDEQF
length: 14
V: TRBV4-3

CDR3: ASSLVGTSSEQY
length: 12
V: TRBV11-2

CDR3: ASSPEGGNTEAF
length: 12
V: TRBV19

CDR3: AGTIKGWGLFNNQPQH
length: 16
V: TRBV21-1

CDR3: ASSLVQSLNEQY
length: 12
V: TRBV7-9

CDR3: ASSPPGIYNEQF
length: 12
V: TRBV7-9

CDR3: ASSEMETQY
length: 9
V: TRBV7-9

CDR3: ASSLERGGYEQY
length: 12
V: TRBV11-2

CDR3: ASSVPHH
length: 7
V: TRBV9

CDR3: ASSPRTALANYGYT
length: 14
V: TRBV19

CDR3: ASSFGKNIQY
length: 10
V: TRBV7-9

CDR3: ASSLEGSEQF
length: 10
V: TRBV11-3

CDR3: ASSVGGGPQF
length: 10
V: TRBV9

CDR3: ASGPGSYEQY
length: 10
V: TRBV10-3

CDR3: ASSSLAGPYNEQF
length: 13
V: TRBV6-6

CDR3: AWSGVGHVMLGSAYEQY
length: 17
V: TRBV30

CDR3: ASSLVGVGTKPSGGELF
length: 17
V: TRBV7-9

CDR3: ASSGEGTYEQY
length: 11
V: TRBV7-9

CDR3: ASSQITENYANTGELF
length: 16
V: TRBV4-1

CDR3: ASSPRDREHNEQF
length: 13
V: TRBV27

CDR3: ASSPISGTGSYEQY
length: 14
V: TRBV7-9